These 31 T cell receptor beta chains were sequenced from one sample in a study of blood T cells in healthy people across ages (dated by TCRdb to between 2014 and 2017). Library preparation employed 5' RACE. The data were produced on an Illumina HiSeq 2500. A second about 7 to 12 cycle PCR used a sample-barcoded 5' primer and a J-beta primer mix. The raw public reads went through TCRdb reprocessing: fastp at Q25, MiXCR clone calling, in-frame beta chains kept. Each record represents a unique CDR3 protein, reported with the most common genes and DNA among its rows. This sample is represented by roughly 2 million distinct CDR3 sequences; roughly 50% of them were singletons. Of the sample, around 2.1% falls within the top ten clones. Sequencing was carried out using blood. Every receptor here comes from a woman between 35 and 50 years old in good health.

The chain has TRBV12-3 or TRBV12-4 and TRBJ2-1, with 8 nucleotides matching TRBD1. Losses at the gene ends were 7 bases for V and 2 bases for J; bases not matched to a gene: 7. The CDR3 extends over 15 amino acids. The CDR3 region has the DNA TGTGCCAGCAACAGACAGGGGCGACCCTACAATGAGCAGTTCTTC. This codes for CASNRQGRPYNEQFF.

The chain couples TRBV5-1 to TRBJ2-1; TRBD2 aligns across 7 bases. V was clipped by 2 bases and J by 2 bases; unmatched bases: 4. The germline V gene has CDR1 SGHRS and CDR2 YFSETQ. The CDR3 covers 15 residues. DNA of the CDR3: TGCGCCAGCAGCTTTCTAGCGGACCCCTACAATGAGCAGTTCTTC. It is translated as CASSFLADPYNEQFF.

The chain employs TRBV20-1 and TRBJ1-2; tentative D call: TRBD1 (5 bases). The CDR3 loop spans 14 amino acids. Germline V gives CDR1 DFQATT, CDR2 SNEGSKA (reference sequence). V was cut by 7 bases and J by 8 bases, with 23 bases left in between. The CDR3 sequence: CSGVAGPSMGGYTF. The CDR3 nucleotides read TGCAGTGGTGTGGCGGGACCTTCTATGGGGGGCTACACCTTC.

The table lists this clonotype with a few counts. V and J are TRBV5-1 and TRBJ2-3; 9 nucleotides line up with TRBD2. Germline-derived CDR1 and CDR2 are SGHRS and YFSETQ. CDR3 length: 18 amino acids. The V and J ends lost 2 bases and 7 bases, in that order; junction bases with no gene match: 17. Written as DNA, the CDR3 is TGCGCCAGCAGCTTTCGGGGTGAGGCGGGGGGGCCAACACATACGCAGTATTTT. It codes for CASSFRGEAGGPTHTQYF.

The V and J genes are TRBV7-2 and TRBJ2-5; 16 bases are shared with TRBD2. The CDR3 sequence is 17 residues long. The germline V gene encodes CDR1 SGHTA and CDR2 FQGNSA. V lost 4 bases and J lost 4; bases outside the gene matches: 6. CDR3 bases: TGTGCCAGCAGCTACGGGACTAGCGGGGGGGATAGAGAGACCCAGTACTTC. It codes for CASSYGTSGGDRETQYF. The whole variable domain, remainder taken from reference TRBV7-2 and TRBJ2-5, is GAGVSQSPSNKVTEKGKDVELRCDPISGHTALYWYRQSLGQGLEFLIYFQGNSAPDKSGLPSDRFSAERTGGSVSTLTIQRTQQEDSAVYLCASSYGTSGGDRETQYFGPGTRLLVL.

This rearrangement joins TRBV5-6 to TRBJ2-7; the D is unclear. This CDR3 has 13 residues. Germline V gene data show CDR1 as SGHDT and CDR2 as YYEEEE. The germline V and J ends were trimmed by 4 bases and 3 bases, with 11 bases remaining between them. This CDR3 reads CASSTTTNYEQYF. The CDR3 bases are TGTGCCAGCAGCACCACTACCAACTACGAGCAGTACTTC. Full variable domain (missing parts from reference TRBV5-6 and TRBJ2-7): DAGVTQSPTHLIKTRGQQVTLRCSPKSGHDTVSWYQQALGQGPQFIFQYYEEEERQRGNFPDRFSGHQFPNYSSELNVNALLLGDSALYLCASSTTTNYEQYFGPGTRLTVT.

The genes are TRBV5-6 and TRBJ1-5; D remains ambiguous. The V end was cut by 0 bases, the J end by 10 bases, with 8 bases between. CDR1 and CDR2 (germline): SGHDT, YYEEEE. The CDR3 is 12 amino acids. The CDR3 here is CASSLEMGPQHF. Written as DNA, the CDR3 is TGTGCCAGCAGCTTGGAAATGGGTCCCCAGCATTTT.

This clonotype was seen once. The J gene is TRBJ1-2, the V gene TRBV6-2 or TRBV6-3, with 7 bases fitting TRBD1. The CDR3 has 14 residues. CDR1 MNHEY and CDR2 SVGEGT come from the germline V gene. V trimming: 8 bases; J trimming: 7 bases; junction bases outside the gene matches: 13. The CDR3 region is CASLRQGASSGYTF. In DNA, the CDR3 is TGTGCCAGCCTCCGACAGGGAGCTTCCTCTGGCTACACCTTC.

Comment on this clonotype: At one end the junction does not follow the germline gene, possibly because of a read error. The CDR3 sequence is CSVRELAGARYNEQYF. Here the CDR3 DNA reads TGCAGTGTTAGAGAACTAGCGGGGGCGCGTTACAATGAGCAGTACTTC. This chain links TRBV20-1 with TRBJ2-5; 11 bases agree with TRBD2. Germline loops: CDR1 DFQATT, CDR2 SNEGSKA (reference sequence). There are 16 residues in the CDR3.

The V gene is TRBV7-2, the J gene TRBJ1-4; D may be TRBD1 (5 bases). This CDR3 has 14 amino acids. Per germline, CDR1 SGHTA and CDR2 FQGNSA. The V gene lost 7 bases and the J gene lost 4 bases, with 13 bases spanning the gap. CDR3 residues: CASNYQGGNEKLFF. The CDR3 coding sequence is TGTGCCAGCAACTACCAGGGTGGTAATGAAAAACTGTTTTTT.

The rearrangement links TRBV6-1 to TRBJ1-2; a possible D gene is TRBD1 (5 bases). The CDR3 is 12 residues long. Deletions cut 8 bases from V and 0 bases from J, with 7 bases between. Per the germline V gene, CDR1 is MNHNS and CDR2 is SASEGT. CDR3 in DNA: TGTGCCAGCGGGGGGACTAACTATGGCTACACCTTC. Translation gives CASGGTNYGYTF.

The chain employs TRBV5-1 and TRBJ2-1, with 10 bases aligning to TRBD2. CDR3 length: 15 amino acids. V shed 2 bases, J shed 6 bases, and the junction held 5 bases outside the gene matches. Germline loops: CDR1 SGHRS, CDR2 YFSETQ. The CDR3 reads CASSFLAGGSNEQFF. The DNA for the CDR3 is TGCGCCAGCAGCTTTTTAGCGGGGGGCTCCAATGAGCAGTTCTTC.

A word on this clonotype: Compared with germline, one end of the junction differs, possibly owing to a read error. V and J are TRBV6-2 or TRBV6-3 and TRBJ2-6; D perhaps matches TRBD1 (6 bases). CDR3 size: 15 residues. Germline V gene lookup returns CDR1 MNHEY and CDR2 SVGEGT. CDR3 region: CACSYSGQGANVLTF. The CDR3 DNA reads as TGTGCCTGCAGTTACTCCGGACAGGGGGCCAACGTCCTGACTTTC.

The chain has TRBV27 and TRBJ2-7; no definite D call. Germline V gene data show CDR1 as MNHEY and CDR2 as SMNVEV (reference sequence). The CDR3 length is 13 residues. Trimming removed 5 bases from V and 5 bases from J, with 13 bases in between. CDR3 nucleotide sequence: TGTGCCAGCAGTCCGGTCGTGGCGGACGAGCAGTACTTC. Its protein is CASSPVVADEQYF.

This clonotype was seen a few times. In DNA form, the CDR3 reads TGTGCCATCAGGACAGGCAACGTGAAAGGCTACACCTTC. It codes for CAIRTGNVKGYTF. V is TRBV10-3 and J is TRBJ1-2; D perhaps matches TRBD1 (6 bases). CDR1 and CDR2 from the germline V gene are ENHRY and SYGVKD. Trimming left V 6 bases short and J 8 bases short, with 16 bases between. CDR3 length: 13 residues.

This clonotype was observed many times. This chain joins TRBV5-1 and TRBJ2-7; no clear D gene. This CDR3 is 10 amino acids long. Trimming shortened V by 8 bases and J by 1 base, and 4 bases separated the two germline ends. Looked up from germline, CDR1 is SGHRS and CDR2 is YFSETQ. CDR3 DNA sequence: TGCGCCAGGGGATCCTACGAGCAGTACTTC. Translating it yields CARGSYEQYF.

In its sample, this clonotype was seen a few times. V is TRBV27 and J is TRBJ2-7; the D gene could be TRBD1 or TRBD2 (5 bases each). The DNA end lines up better with TRBJ2-4; the J call may be wrong. The CDR3 is made up of 11 amino acids. Germline loops: CDR1 MNHEY, CDR2 SMNVEV (reference sequence). CDR3 sequence reads: CATARGDIQYF. Here the CDR3 DNA reads TGTGCCACCGCACGAGGGGACATTCAGTACTTC.

The genes are TRBV29-1 and TRBJ1-1; D is perhaps TRBD1 (6 bases). The CDR3 totals 12 residues. Germline CDR1 reads SQVTM; CDR2 reads ANQGSEA. Trimming stripped 6 bases from V and 6 bases from J, with 14 bases between. The CDR3 sequence: CSVSRGRAEAFF. As DNA, the CDR3 is TGCAGCGTAAGCAGGGGTAGGGCTGAAGCTTTCTTT.

The chain carries TRBV29-1 and TRBJ1-1; D not certain. CDR3 length: 13 residues. The V gene's germline CDR1 is SQVTM and CDR2 ANQGSEA. V was trimmed by 3 bases and J by 4 bases, leaving 12 bases between them. CDR3 in amino acids: CSVEPDRSTEAFF. In DNA form, the CDR3 reads TGCAGCGTTGAGCCGGATCGGAGCACTGAAGCTTTCTTT. Drawing the rest from reference TRBV29-1 and TRBJ1-1, the complete variable domain is SAVISQKPSRDICQRGTSLTIQCQVDSQVTMMFWYRQQPGQSLTLIATANQGSEATYESGFVIDKFPISRPNLTFSTLTVSNMSPEDSSIYLCSVEPDRSTEAFFGQGTRLTVV.

The genes are TRBV27 and TRBJ2-5, with D possibly called TRBD1 or TRBD2 (5 bases each). The germline CDR1 and CDR2 sequences are MNHEY and SMNVEV (reference sequence). This CDR3 contains 13 residues. V was pared by 7 bases and J by 5 bases, with 14 bases between. The CDR3 is CASNPGWGETQYF. For the CDR3, the DNA is TGTGCCAGCAACCCGGGATGGGGCGAGACCCAGTACTTC.

The chain employs TRBV3-1 and TRBJ2-3; 10 positions match TRBD2. The CDR3 consists of 18 residues. The germline V gene has CDR1 LGHDT and CDR2 YNNKEL (reference sequence). With V trimmed by 1 base and J by 3 bases, 10 bases remained unmatched. The CDR3: CASSQATGPGLATDTQYF. CDR3 sequence (DNA): TGTGCCAGCAGCCAAGCCACAGGGCCGGGACTAGCGACAGATACGCAGTATTTT.

The gene calls are TRBV10-3 and TRBJ2-4, with D possibly TRBD1 on 5 matching bases. The V end lost 2 bases, the J end lost 6 bases, and 5 bases lay between the germline ends. The CDR3 length is 12 residues. The germline gives CDR1 ENHRY, CDR2 SYGVKD. This chain's CDR3 is CAISEQGNIQYF. The DNA for the CDR3 is TGTGCCATCAGTGAGCAGGGAAACATTCAGTACTTC.

The chain employs TRBV25-1 and TRBJ2-1, with D maybe TRBD1 (6 bases). With 1 base removed from V and 10 bases from J, the gap between germline ends came to 11 bases. The CDR3 totals 13 residues. The V gene's germline CDR1 is MGHDK and CDR2 SYGVNS. In nucleotides, the CDR3 is TGTGCCAGCAGTGAATGGGACAATATCGAGCAGTTCTTC. It specifies CASSEWDNIEQFF.

This clonotype came up many times. The genes are TRBV7-8 and TRBJ2-7; 7 bases are shared with TRBD2. The CDR3 is 15 residues long. Germline-derived CDR1 and CDR2 are SGHVS and FQNEAQ. The V gene end was trimmed by 3 bases and the J gene end by 7 bases; junction bases not matched to a gene: 12. CDR3 amino acids: CASSFVVRGWEEQYF. CDR3 bases: TGTGCCAGCAGCTTCGTTGTGCGGGGGTGGGAAGAGCAGTACTTC.

A few counts support this clonotype. The V and J genes are TRBV4-1 and TRBJ2-5; D is uncertain. The CDR3 has 15 residues. Germline CDR1 and CDR2: MGHRA and YSYEKL. V was pared by 0 bases and J by 5 bases, with 13 bases between. CDR3 in amino acids: CASSQDDSPIETQYF. The CDR3 coding sequence is TGCGCCAGCAGCCAAGATGACTCTCCCATCGAGACCCAGTACTTC.

The rearrangement links TRBV6-5 to TRBJ2-6, with D unclear. Between the trimmed V and J ends, which lost 2 bases and 2 bases, there was a span of 4 bases. CDR1 is MNHEY and CDR2 is SVGAGI in the germline V gene. This CDR3 has 14 amino acids. CDR3 sequence reads: CASSYVTGANVLTF. As DNA, the CDR3 is TGTGCCAGCAGTTACGTTACTGGGGCCAACGTCCTGACTTTC.

This clonotype was detected ten times or more. The genes are TRBV6-2 or TRBV6-3 and TRBJ2-3; D perhaps matches TRBD1 (6 bases). Germline V CDR1 and CDR2: MNHEY, SVGEGT. The CDR3 is 15 amino acids. Trimming pared 0 bases from V and 0 bases from J, leaving 7 bases between. CDR3 protein: CASSYSTGSTDTQYF. The CDR3, as DNA: TGTGCCAGCAGTTACTCGACAGGAAGCACAGATACGCAGTATTTT.

The J gene is TRBJ1-1, the V gene TRBV9; the D gene is possibly TRBD1 (5 bases). The CDR3 loop spans 14 amino acids. Germline loops: CDR1 SGDLS, CDR2 YYNGEE. The V end was cut by 2 bases, the J end by 1 base, with 9 bases between. The CDR3 sequence: CASSVGDQNTEAFF. CDR3 nucleotides: TGTGCCAGCAGCGTTGGGGACCAGAACACTGAAGCTTTCTTT. The full variable domain, in which reference TRBV9 and TRBJ1-1 provide the parts outside the CDR3, is DSGVTQTPKHLITATGQRVTLRCSPRSGDLSVYWYQQSLDQGLQFLIQYYNGEERAKGNILERFSAQQFPDLHSELNLSSLELGDSALYFCASSVGDQNTEAFFGQGTRLTVV.

The CDR3: CASSPQVKLFF. The CDR3 DNA is TGTGCCAGCAGTCCACAAGTGAAACTGTTTTTT. The chain couples TRBV28 to TRBJ1-4; unclear D gene. This CDR3 has 11 residues. In germline, CDR1 is MDHEN, CDR2 SYDVKM. V was shortened by 5 bases and J by 11 bases, with 9 bases between the two germline ends.

This chain joins TRBV4-1 and TRBJ1-6; no reliable D call. V shed 4 bases and J shed 6 bases, with 7 bases lying between them. Germline CDR1 reads MGHRA; CDR2 reads YSYEKL. The CDR3 has 13 amino acids. Here the CDR3 reads CASSLTFNSPLHF. The CDR3, as DNA: TGCGCCAGCAGCCTAACCTTTAATTCACCCCTCCACTTT.

V gene TRBV6-2 or TRBV6-3 combines with J gene TRBJ2-7; D is possibly TRBD1 or TRBD2 (5 bases each). The CDR3 runs to 14 residues. Trimming pared 7 bases from V and 2 bases from J, leaving 15 bases between. Germline V gene sequence: CDR1 MNHEY, CDR2 SVGEGT. DNA for the CDR3: TGTGCCAGCATTTCCGGGACGGTAACCTACGAGCAGTACTTC. Residues: CASISGTVTYEQYF.